The 20 T cell receptor beta chains below all came from one sample that was sequenced in a study of control samples from healthy donors and cancer patients. Profiling relied on immunoSEQ multiplex PCR, and the TCRdb table lists in-frame clones only, not all of them. The sample lists 100,000 to 150,000 clones, around 87% occurring once. Sequencing input: blood. These receptors were collected from a man in his 60s in good health.

This clone was seen only a few times. J is TRBJ1-3 and V is TRBV21-1; TRBD1, the table's D call, was not compared with the DNA. TRBV21-1 is annotated as a pseudogene. This CDR3 is built from 16 residues. The DNA of the CDR3 is TGTGCGCCGACGGAGGGGACAGTCAGCTCTGGAAACACCATATATTTT. Translated: CAPTEGTVSSGNTIYF.

With regard to this clone: The same CDR3 arises from other DNA sequences in this sample as well. J is TRBJ1-1 and V is TRBV6-6, with 8 bases fitting TRBD1. V lost 2 bases and J lost 1; bases outside the gene matches: 3. Germline V gene sequence: CDR1 MNHNY, CDR2 SVGAGI (reference sequence). The CDR3 loop spans 15 amino acids. The DNA for the CDR3 is TGTGCCAGCAGTTACCCCGGACAGGGGAACACTGAAGCTTTCTTT. This codes for CASSYPGQGNTEAFF.

The gene calls are TRBV30 and TRBJ1-5; maybe TRBD1 (5 bases). CDR1 and CDR2 from the germline V gene are GTSNPN and SVGIG (reference sequence). The CDR3 totals 14 residues. V dropped 1 base and J dropped 0 bases, with 7 bases sitting between them. CDR3 residues: CAWSAGLSNQPQHF. The DNA for the CDR3 is TGTGCCTGGAGTGCAGGGCTTAGCAATCAGCCCCAGCATTTT.

The rearrangement uses TRBV19 and TRBJ1-1; a weak D match, TRBD1 (6 bases). Germline V gene sequence: CDR1 LNHDA, CDR2 SQIVND (reference sequence). V lost 5 bases, J lost 5 bases, and 15 bases lay in between. This CDR3 spans 14 amino acids. In DNA, the CDR3 is TGTGCCAGTAGTGTGGACAGTGGTTGGACTGAAGCTTTCTTT. It is translated as CASSVDSGWTEAFF.

The chain recombines TRBV7-2 with TRBJ1-6; possibly TRBD1 for D (6 bases). Trimming pared 4 bases from V and 9 bases from J, leaving 16 bases between. Per the germline V gene, CDR1 is SGHTA and CDR2 is FQGNSA. The CDR3 has 15 residues. CDR3 DNA: TGTGCCAGCAGCTCACAGGGATACGGAGGTTCACCCCTCCACTTT. Translated: CASSSQGYGGSPLHF.

This chain uses TRBV11-3 with TRBJ2-7; D is possibly TRBD1 or TRBD2 (5 bases each). CDR3 size: 15 residues. CDR1 SGHNT and CDR2 YENEEA come from the germline V gene. V was cut by 5 bases and J by 2 bases, with 16 bases left in between. The CDR3 here is CASSPRAGSAYEQYF. CDR3 DNA: TGTGCCAGCAGCCCTCGGGCAGGGAGCGCCTACGAGCAGTACTTC.

The chain combines TRBV5-6 with TRBJ1-1, with D unclear. Trimming took 2 bases from V and 5 from J, leaving 7 bases between them. The CDR3 runs 12 residues. Germline CDR1 is SGHDT and CDR2 is YYEEEE. The CDR3 DNA sequence: TGTGCCAGCAGCTTTCAGTCGACTGAAGCTTTCTTT. Its translation is CASSFQSTEAFF.

The chain joins TRBV12-3 or TRBV12-4 to TRBJ1-5; weak D call: TRBD1 (6 bases). The CDR3 contains 13 residues. V lost 6 bases and J lost 6, with 12 bases in between. The CDR3 loop is CASSYRAGQPQHF. In DNA, the CDR3 is TGTGCCAGCAGCTACAGGGCTGGTCAGCCCCAGCATTTT.

The gene calls are TRBV11-2 and TRBJ1-4, with no clear D. The CDR3 covers 16 residues. Trimming took 10 bases from V and 7 from J, leaving 25 bases between them. The germline CDR1 and CDR2 sequences are SGHAT and FQNNGV. For the CDR3, the DNA is TGTGCCATCTCCGCCCGCCATTCGGGGAAATGTGAAAAACTGTTTTTT. It translates to CAISARHSGKCEKLFF.

CDR3 region: CASSETTSGGSYSYEQYF. CDR3 DNA: TGTGCCAGCAGTGAAACGACTAGCGGGGGCTCGTACTCCTACGAGCAGTACTTC. This chain joins TRBV6-1 and TRBJ2-7, with 12 bases matching TRBD2. The junction had 8 bases not matched to a gene; V was cut back by 2 bases and J by 0 bases. In germline, CDR1 is MNHNS, CDR2 SASEGT. This CDR3 contains 18 residues.

V is TRBV7-8 and J is TRBJ1-2; D possibly corresponds to TRBD1 (5 bases). Between the trimmed V and J ends, which lost 5 bases and 4 bases, there was a span of 17 bases. Germline-derived CDR1 and CDR2 are SGHVS and FQNEAQ. This CDR3 is built from 15 residues. The CDR3 region is CASSTGQLGVYGYTF. CDR3 DNA: TGTGCCAGCAGCACTGGACAACTTGGGGTCTATGGCTACACCTTC.

The rearrangement links TRBV5-1 to TRBJ2-3; 7 nucleotides agree with TRBD1. The CDR3 sequence is 15 residues long. The germline gives CDR1 SGHRS, CDR2 YFSETQ. The ends lost 3 bases at V and 2 bases at J; junction bases unmatched: 6. The CDR3 DNA follows: TGCGCCAGCAGCTCGACAGGGTTACTCACAGATACGCAGTATTTT. The encoded protein is CASSSTGLLTDTQYF.

The rearrangement uses TRBV19 and TRBJ2-7; 8 bases map to TRBD1. V lost 8 bases and J lost 0; bases outside the gene matches: 6. CDR1 is LNHDA, CDR2 SQIVND, per germline (reference sequence). The CDR3 has 14 residues. CDR3 region: CASGVGQASYEQYF. CDR3 nucleotide sequence: TGTGCCAGTGGGGTGGGACAGGCCTCCTACGAGCAGTACTTC.

The DNA for the CDR3 is TGCGCCAGCAGCTTGATGACAGGGGTGACCGGGGAGCTGTTTTTT. Protein sequence: CASSLMTGVTGELFF. This chain joins TRBV5-1 and TRBJ2-2; 8 bases map to TRBD1. CDR1 and CDR2 (germline): SGHRS, YFSETQ. J lost 5 bases, V lost 1 base, and 4 bases had no gene match. The CDR3 extends over 15 amino acids.

The chain joins TRBV7-8 to TRBJ1-4; D remains unclear. V lost 1 base and J lost 8, with 14 bases in between. The CDR3 is made up of 15 amino acids. Germline V gene lookup returns CDR1 SGHVS and CDR2 FQNEAQ. In DNA, the CDR3 is TGTGCCAGCAGCTTAGATTCGGGGTTAGGAGAAAAACTGTTTTTT. Translated, it gives CASSLDSGLGEKLFF.

The chain carries TRBV5-1 and TRBJ1-1, with a possible D match to TRBD1 (5 bases). CDR1 SGHRS and CDR2 YFSETQ come from the germline V gene. V lost 4 bases to trimming and J lost 1 base, with 11 bases between them. The CDR3 is 14 amino acids. CDR3 protein: CASSIGTANTEAFF. CDR3 bases: TGCGCCAGCAGCATTGGGACCGCGAACACTGAAGCTTTCTTT. The whole variable domain, remainder taken from reference TRBV5-1 and TRBJ1-1, is KAGVTQTPRYLIKTRGQQVTLSCSPISGHRSVSWYQQTPGQGLQFLFEYFSETQRNKGNFPGRFSGRQFSNSRSEMNVSTLELGDSALYLCASSIGTANTEAFFGQGTRLTVV.

This clone was counted once. The CDR3 sequence: CASSITGLGTEAFF. DNA of the CDR3: TGTGCCAGCTCCATTACAGGGCTCGGGACTGAAGCTTTCTTT. The V and J genes are TRBV18 and TRBJ1-1; D is possibly TRBD1 (6 bases). The V gene's germline CDR1 is KGHSH and CDR2 LQKENI. Trimming stripped 6 bases from V and 5 bases from J, with 16 bases between. The CDR3 consists of 14 residues.

The chain employs TRBV4-1 and TRBJ1-1; D gene unclear. Looked up from germline, CDR1 is MGHRA and CDR2 is YSYEKL. There are 13 residues in the CDR3. V was shortened by 2 bases and J by 0 bases, with 4 bases between the two germline ends. The CDR3 sequence is CASSQYMNTEAFF. DNA of the CDR3: TGCGCCAGCAGCCAATATATGAACACTGAAGCTTTCTTT.

On this clone: Additional DNA sequences in this sample encode the identical CDR3. The CDR3 DNA follows: TGCGCCAGCAGCTTGGACGAGACCCAGTACTTC. This codes for CASSLDETQYF. The chain carries TRBV5-1 and TRBJ2-5; D gene uncertain. Germline CDR1 and CDR2: SGHRS and YFSETQ. This CDR3 contains 11 residues. Trimming cost V 0 bases and J 5 bases, with 2 bases left between them. The whole variable domain, remainder taken from reference TRBV5-1 and TRBJ2-5, is KAGVTQTPRYLIKTRGQQVTLSCSPISGHRSVSWYQQTPGQGLQFLFEYFSETQRNKGNFPGRFSGRQFSNSRSEMNVSTLELGDSALYLCASSLDETQYFGPGTRLLVL.

The chain links TRBV6-6 to TRBJ2-4; D remains unclear. CDR1 is MNHNY, CDR2 SVGAGI, per germline (reference sequence). This CDR3 contains 12 residues. V gave up 2 bases and J gave up 5 bases, with 4 bases separating them. In DNA form, the CDR3 reads TGTGCCAGCAGTTACGCAGAAAACATTCAGTACTTC. This sequence encodes CASSYAENIQYF.